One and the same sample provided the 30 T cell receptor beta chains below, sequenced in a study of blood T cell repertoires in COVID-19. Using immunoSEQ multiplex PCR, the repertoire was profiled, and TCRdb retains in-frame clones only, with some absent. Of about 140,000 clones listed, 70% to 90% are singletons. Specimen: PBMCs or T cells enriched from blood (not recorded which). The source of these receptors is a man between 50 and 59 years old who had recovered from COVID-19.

This CDR3 is CASSRESGSTDTQYF. Here the CDR3 DNA reads TGTGCCAGCTCACGCGAGAGCGGGAGCACAGATACGCAGTATTTT. The chain couples TRBV18 to TRBJ2-3; tentative D call: TRBD2 (6 bases). Trimming pared 4 bases from V and 0 bases from J, leaving 11 bases between. This CDR3 region has 15 residues. Germline V lookup: CDR1 KGHSH, CDR2 LQKENI.

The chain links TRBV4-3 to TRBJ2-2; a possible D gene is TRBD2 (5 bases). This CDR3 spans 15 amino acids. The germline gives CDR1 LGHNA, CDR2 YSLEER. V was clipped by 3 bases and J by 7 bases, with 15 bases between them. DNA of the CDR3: TGCGCCAGCAGCCAGAGGGCCTTTGCAATCGGGGAGCTGTTTTTT. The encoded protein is CASSQRAFAIGELFF.

CDR3 in amino acids: CATSDRGDRERTDTQYF. As DNA, the CDR3 is TGTGCCACCAGTGATCGGGGGGACAGGGAACGAACAGATACGCAGTATTTT. This sequence joins TRBV24-1 and TRBJ2-3; 9 nucleotides align to TRBD1. V gave up 3 bases and J gave up 3 bases; unmatched junction bases: 9. Germline CDR1 KGHDR, CDR2 SFDVKD. The CDR3 covers 17 residues.

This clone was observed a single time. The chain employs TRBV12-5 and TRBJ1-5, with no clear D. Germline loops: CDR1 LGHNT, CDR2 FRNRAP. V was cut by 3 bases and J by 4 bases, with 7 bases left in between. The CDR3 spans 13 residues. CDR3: CASGFGGNQPQHF. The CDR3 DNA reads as TGTGCTAGTGGTTTTGGCGGGAATCAGCCCCAGCATTTT.

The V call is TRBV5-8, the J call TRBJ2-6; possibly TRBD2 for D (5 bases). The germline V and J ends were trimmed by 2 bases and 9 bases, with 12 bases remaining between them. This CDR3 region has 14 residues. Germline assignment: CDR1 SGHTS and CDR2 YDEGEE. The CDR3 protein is CASSLRGFDNVLTF. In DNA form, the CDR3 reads TGTGCCAGCAGCTTACGAGGGTTCGACAACGTCCTGACTTTC.

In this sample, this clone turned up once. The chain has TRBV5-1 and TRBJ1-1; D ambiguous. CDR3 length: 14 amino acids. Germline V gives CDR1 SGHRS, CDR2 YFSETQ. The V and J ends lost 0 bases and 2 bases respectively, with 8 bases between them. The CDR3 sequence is CASSLVTGNTEAFF. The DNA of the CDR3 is TGCGCCAGCAGCTTGGTTACGGGTAACACTGAAGCTTTCTTT.

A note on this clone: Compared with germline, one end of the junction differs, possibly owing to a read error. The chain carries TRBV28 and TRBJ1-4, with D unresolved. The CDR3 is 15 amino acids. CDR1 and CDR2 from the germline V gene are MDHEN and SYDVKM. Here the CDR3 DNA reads TGTGCCAGCAGTTTATTGGGCACGGTAAATGAAAAATTGTTTTTT. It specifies CASSLLGTVNEKLFF.

The CDR3 reads CASSLALGPTGELFF. CDR3 bases: TGTGCCAGCAGCTTAGCGTTGGGGCCCACCGGGGAGCTGTTTTTT. The chain uses TRBV11-2 and TRBJ2-2, with a possible D match to TRBD1 (5 bases). V was cut by 1 base and J by 4 bases, with 10 bases left in between. The germline V gene has CDR1 SGHAT and CDR2 FQNNGV. The CDR3 is made up of 15 amino acids.

CDR3 region: CASSFRVSDLGTDTQYF. CDR3 in DNA: TGCGCCAGCAGCTTCAGGGTCTCGGACCTCGGCACAGATACGCAGTATTTT. The rearrangement links TRBV5-1 to TRBJ2-3, with TRBD1 as a possible D gene (5 bases). V shed 2 bases and J shed 1 base, with 17 bases lying between them. Germline V gives CDR1 SGHRS, CDR2 YFSETQ. The length of the CDR3 is 17 residues.

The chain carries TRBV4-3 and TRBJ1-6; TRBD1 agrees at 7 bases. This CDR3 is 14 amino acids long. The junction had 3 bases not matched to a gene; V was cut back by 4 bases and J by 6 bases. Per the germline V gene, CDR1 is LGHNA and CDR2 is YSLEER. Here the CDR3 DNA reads TGCGCCAGCAGCCTACAGGGGACTAATTCACCCCTCCACTTT. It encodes CASSLQGTNSPLHF.

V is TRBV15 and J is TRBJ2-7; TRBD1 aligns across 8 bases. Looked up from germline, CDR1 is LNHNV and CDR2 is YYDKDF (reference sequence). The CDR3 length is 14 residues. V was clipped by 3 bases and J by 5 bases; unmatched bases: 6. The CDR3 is CATSSRDRRDEQYF. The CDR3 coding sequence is TGTGCCACCAGCAGCCGGGACAGGAGAGACGAGCAGTACTTC.

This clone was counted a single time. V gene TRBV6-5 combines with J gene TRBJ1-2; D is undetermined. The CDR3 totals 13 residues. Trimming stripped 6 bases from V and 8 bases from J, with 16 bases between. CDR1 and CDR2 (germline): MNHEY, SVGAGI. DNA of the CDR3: TGTGCCAGCAGCCCCCGTCCCTTCGGGGGCTACACCTTC. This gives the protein CASSPRPFGGYTF.

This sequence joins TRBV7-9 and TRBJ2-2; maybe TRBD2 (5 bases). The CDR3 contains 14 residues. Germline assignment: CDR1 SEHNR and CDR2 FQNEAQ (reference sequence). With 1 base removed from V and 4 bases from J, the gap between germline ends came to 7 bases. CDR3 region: CASSLVGGTGELFF. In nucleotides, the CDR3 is TGTGCCAGCAGCTTAGTTGGAGGCACCGGGGAGCTGTTTTTT.

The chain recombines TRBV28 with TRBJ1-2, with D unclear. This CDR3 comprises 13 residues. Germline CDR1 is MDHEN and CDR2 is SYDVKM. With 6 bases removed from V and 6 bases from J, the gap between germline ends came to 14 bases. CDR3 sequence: CASRSGVSHGYTF. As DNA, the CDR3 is TGTGCCAGCAGGTCAGGCGTATCGCATGGCTACACCTTC.

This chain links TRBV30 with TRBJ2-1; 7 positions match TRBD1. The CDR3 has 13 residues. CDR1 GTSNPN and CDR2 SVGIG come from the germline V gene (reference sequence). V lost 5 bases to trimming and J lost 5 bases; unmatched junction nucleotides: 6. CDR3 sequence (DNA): TGTGCCTGGGACCGGGACAGAGACAATGAGCAGTTCTTC. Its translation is CAWDRDRDNEQFF.

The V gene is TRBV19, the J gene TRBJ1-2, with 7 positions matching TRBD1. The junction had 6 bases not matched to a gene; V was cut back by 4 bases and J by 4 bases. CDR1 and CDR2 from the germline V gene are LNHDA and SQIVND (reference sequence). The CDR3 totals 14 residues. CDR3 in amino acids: CASSTPGQSYGYTF. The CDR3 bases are TGTGCCAGTAGTACTCCGGGACAGAGCTATGGCTACACCTTC.

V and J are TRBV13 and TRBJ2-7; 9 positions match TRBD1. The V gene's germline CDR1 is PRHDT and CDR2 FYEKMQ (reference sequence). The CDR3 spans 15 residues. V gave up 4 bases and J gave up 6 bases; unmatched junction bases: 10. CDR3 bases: TGTGCCAGCAGCTCCGGACAGGGGAAGGTAGGCGAGCAGTACTTC. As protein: CASSSGQGKVGEQYF.

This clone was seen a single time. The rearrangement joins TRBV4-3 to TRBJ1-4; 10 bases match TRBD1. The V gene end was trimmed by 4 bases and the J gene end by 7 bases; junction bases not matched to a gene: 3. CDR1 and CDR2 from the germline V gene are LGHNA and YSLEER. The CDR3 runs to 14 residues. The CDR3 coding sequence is TGCGCCAGCAGCCGAGGACAGGGGGGTGAAAAACTGTTTTTT. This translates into CASSRGQGGEKLFF.

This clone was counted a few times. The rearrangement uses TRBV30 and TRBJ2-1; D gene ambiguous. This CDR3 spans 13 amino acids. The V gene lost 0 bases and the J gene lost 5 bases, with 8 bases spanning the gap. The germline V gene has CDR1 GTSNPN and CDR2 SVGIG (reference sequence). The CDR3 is CAWSVLYHNEQFF. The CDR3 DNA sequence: TGTGCCTGGAGTGTACTTTACCACAATGAGCAGTTCTTC. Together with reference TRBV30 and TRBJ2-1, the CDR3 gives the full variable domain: SQTIHQWPATLVQPVGSPLSLECTVEGTSNPNLYWYRQAAGRGLQLLFYSVGIGQISSEVPQNLSASRPQDRQFILSSKKLLLSDSGFYLCAWSVLYHNEQFFGPGTRLTVL.

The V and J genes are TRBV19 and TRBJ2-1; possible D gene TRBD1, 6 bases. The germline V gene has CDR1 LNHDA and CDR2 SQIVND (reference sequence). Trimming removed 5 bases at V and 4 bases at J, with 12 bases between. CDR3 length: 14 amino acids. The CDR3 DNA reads TGTGCCAGTAGTCTAAGAACAGGGTACAATGAGCAGTTCTTC. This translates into CASSLRTGYNEQFF.

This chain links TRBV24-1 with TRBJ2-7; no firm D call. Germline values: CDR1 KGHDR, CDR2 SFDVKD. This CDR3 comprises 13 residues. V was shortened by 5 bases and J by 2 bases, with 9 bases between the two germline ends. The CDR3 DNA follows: TGTGCCACCAGTGGTCCCTTCCCCTACGAGCAGTACTTC. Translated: CATSGPFPYEQYF.

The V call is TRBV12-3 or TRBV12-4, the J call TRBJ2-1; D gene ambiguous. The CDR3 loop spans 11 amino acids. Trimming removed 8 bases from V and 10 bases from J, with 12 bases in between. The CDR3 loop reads CASGWSGEQFF. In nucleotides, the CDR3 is TGTGCCAGCGGTTGGTCCGGGGAGCAGTTCTTC.

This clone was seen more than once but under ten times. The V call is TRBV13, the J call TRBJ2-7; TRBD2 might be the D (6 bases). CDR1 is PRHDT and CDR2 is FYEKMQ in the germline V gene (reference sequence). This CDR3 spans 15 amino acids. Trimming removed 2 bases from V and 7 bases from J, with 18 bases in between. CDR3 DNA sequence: TGTGCCAGCAGCTTATTTGGCGGGACCCCGGGGGAGCAGTACTTC. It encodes CASSLFGGTPGEQYF.

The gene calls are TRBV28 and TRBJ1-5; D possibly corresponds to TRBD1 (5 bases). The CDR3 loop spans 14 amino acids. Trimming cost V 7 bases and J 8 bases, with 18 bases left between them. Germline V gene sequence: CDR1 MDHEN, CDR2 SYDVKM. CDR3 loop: CASTSMGRSKPQHF. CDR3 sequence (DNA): TGTGCCAGCACGTCGATGGGGCGCTCAAAGCCCCAGCATTTT.

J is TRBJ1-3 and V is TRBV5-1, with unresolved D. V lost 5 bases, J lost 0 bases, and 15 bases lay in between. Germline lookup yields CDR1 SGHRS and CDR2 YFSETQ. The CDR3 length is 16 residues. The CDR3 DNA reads TGCGCCAGCAGGTATTCCGATCTCAGCTCTGGAAACACCATATATTTT. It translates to CASRYSDLSSGNTIYF.

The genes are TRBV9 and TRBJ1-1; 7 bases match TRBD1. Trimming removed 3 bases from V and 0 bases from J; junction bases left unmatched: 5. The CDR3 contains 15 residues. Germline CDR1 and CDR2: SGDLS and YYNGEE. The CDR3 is CASSADRAMNTEAFF. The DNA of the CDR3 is TGTGCCAGCAGCGCAGACAGGGCCATGAACACTGAAGCTTTCTTT.

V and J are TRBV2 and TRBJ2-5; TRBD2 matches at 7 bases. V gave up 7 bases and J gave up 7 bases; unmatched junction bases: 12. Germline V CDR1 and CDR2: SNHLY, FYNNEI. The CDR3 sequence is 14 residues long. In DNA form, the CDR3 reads TGTGCCAGCATTAGGGAGGGAGAGGTAGGGACCCAGTACTTC. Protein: CASIREGEVGTQYF.

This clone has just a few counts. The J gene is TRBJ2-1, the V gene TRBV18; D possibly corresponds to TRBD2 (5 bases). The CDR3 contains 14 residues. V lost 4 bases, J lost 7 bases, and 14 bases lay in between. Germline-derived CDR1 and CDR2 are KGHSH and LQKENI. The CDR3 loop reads CASSLMGSGNEQFF. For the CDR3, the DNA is TGTGCCAGCTCACTAATGGGGTCGGGGAATGAGCAGTTCTTC.

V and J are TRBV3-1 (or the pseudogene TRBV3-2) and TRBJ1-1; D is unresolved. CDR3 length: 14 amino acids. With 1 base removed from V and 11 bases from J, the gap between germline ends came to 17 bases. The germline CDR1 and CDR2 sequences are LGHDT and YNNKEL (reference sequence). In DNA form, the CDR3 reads TGTGCCAGCAGCCAAGGGTATTATCGGGTTGAGGCTTTCTTT. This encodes CASSQGYYRVEAFF.

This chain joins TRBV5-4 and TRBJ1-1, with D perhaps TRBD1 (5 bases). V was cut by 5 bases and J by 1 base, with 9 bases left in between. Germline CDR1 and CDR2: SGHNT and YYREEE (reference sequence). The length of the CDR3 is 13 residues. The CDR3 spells CASSRGGNTEAFF. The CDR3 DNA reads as TGTGCCAGCAGTCGGGGGGGGAACACTGAAGCTTTCTTT.